The 3 T cell receptor beta chains below were found in one sample sequenced in a study of OX40 agonist ivuxolimab in advanced cancers. Data came from immunoSEQ multiplex PCR; TCRdb stores just in-frame clones and leaves some out. The profile covers fewer than 80,000 clones, with about 87% appearing a single time and 0.5% to 0.6% taken by the ten largest. Here the sequenced sample was CD4+ or CD8+ T cells sorted from blood, taken in a trial of the OX40 agonist ivuxolimab. The receptors were gathered from an adult with an advanced solid tumor such as melanoma, head and neck, liver or kidney cancer.

The genes are TRBV5-1 and TRBJ1-1; D is unclear. The germline gives CDR1 SGHRS, CDR2 YFSETQ. Trimming cost V 0 bases and J 1 base, with 10 bases left between them. The CDR3 is 15 residues long. The CDR3 coding sequence is TGCGCCAGCAGCTTGGGGGCAGGTGCGAACACTGAAGCTTTCTTT. It translates to CASSLGAGANTEAFF. The whole variable domain, filled in from reference TRBV5-1 and TRBJ1-1, reads KAGVTQTPRYLIKTRGQQVTLSCSPISGHRSVSWYQQTPGQGLQFLFEYFSETQRNKGNFPGRFSGRQFSNSRSEMNVSTLELGDSALYLCASSLGAGANTEAFFGQGTRLTVV.

This chain uses TRBV5-1 with TRBJ1-4; D perhaps matches TRBD1 (5 bases). Trimming removed 4 bases from V and 7 bases from J, with 14 bases in between. CDR3 length: 14 residues. CDR1 SGHRS and CDR2 YFSETQ come from the germline V gene. The CDR3 sequence is CASSRTGVGEKLFF. The CDR3 DNA reads as TGCGCCAGCAGCCGGACGGGGGTGGGTGAAAAACTGTTTTTT.

This clone showed up just once. This CDR3 is CASSSQGGNGYTF. The CDR3 bases are TGTGCCAGCAGTTCTCAGGGTGGGAATGGCTACACCTTC. The genes are TRBV27 and TRBJ1-2; maybe TRBD1 (5 bases). CDR1 and CDR2 (germline): MNHEY, SMNVEV (reference sequence). The CDR3 totals 13 residues. Trimming took 4 bases from V and 6 from J, leaving 12 bases between them.